This record concerns one T cell receptor (beta chain) sequence. Assay: immunoSEQ multiplex PCR; the TCRdb copy retains only in-frame clones and omits some. This sample has about 120,000 clones, with around 89% found just once. In germline, CDR1 is LGHNA, CDR2 YNFKEQ. Trimming left V 3 bases short and J 0 bases short, with 6 bases between. CDR3 length equals 13 residues. The record originates from a study of control samples from healthy donors and cancer patients. This chain uses TRBV4-2 with TRBJ2-7; D uncertain. The receptor was derived from a man aged 45 to 65 in good health. Sequenced: blood. The CDR3 bases are TGTGCCAGCAGCCAGGACGGCTCCTACGAGCAGTACTTC. It encodes CASSQDGSYEQYF.